Each of the 18 T cell receptor beta chains below was sequenced from the same sample in a study of post-analysis software for immune sequencing data. cDNA libraries for TCR beta contained unique molecular identifiers. TCRdb ran MiXCR on the PCR reads and lists one entry per CDR3 protein. This table holds 450,000 or so distinct CDR3 sequences, approximately 45% found once. Whole-study results and caveats: Among roughly five TRBV segments more frequent in patients than controls were TRBV5-6, TRBV5-1 and TRBV20-1.

For these receptors, no antigen is known. Input material: blood. The receptors shown here come from a girl aged 5-17 years with multiple sclerosis.

The chain couples TRBV20-1 to TRBJ2-7; the match to TRBD2 covers 12 bases. The better agreement between TRBJ2-5 and the DNA end casts doubt on the J call. CDR3 length equals 15 residues. CDR1 and CDR2 from the germline V gene are DFQATT and SNEGSKA (reference sequence). The CDR3 reads CSGIAPSGGEETQYF. CDR3 DNA sequence: TGCAGTGGTATAGCGCCTAGCGGGGGGGAAGAGACCCAGTACTTC.

This chain uses TRBV6-6 with TRBJ2-4, with 7 bases aligning to TRBD2. The DNA end is more similar to TRBJ2-7, so the J call may be wrong. The CDR3 sequence is 14 residues long. The germline V gene encodes CDR1 MNHNY and CDR2 SVGAGI (reference sequence). The CDR3: CASRYGGSAYEQYF. The CDR3 DNA sequence: TGTGCCAGCAGGTACGGCGGGAGCGCCTACGAGCAGTACTTC.

The genes are TRBV12-3 or TRBV12-4 and TRBJ2-5; D possibly corresponds to TRBD2 (6 bases). The CDR3 is made up of 13 amino acids. V gave up 5 bases and J gave up 11 bases, with 18 bases separating them. CDR3 nucleotide sequence: TGTGCCAGCAGTGAGGAGGGCCCGGGGGAGCAGTACTTC. It is translated as CASSEEGPGEQYF.

The CDR3 spells CASSFRDGYGYTF. CDR3 DNA: TGTGCCAGCAGCTTCCGGGACGGCTATGGCTACACCTTC. This rearrangement joins TRBV7-9 to TRBJ1-2, with a tentative D call TRBD1 (5 bases). The V end lost 3 bases, the J end lost 4 bases, and 9 bases lay between the germline ends. CDR1 and CDR2 from the germline V gene are SEHNR and FQNEAQ (reference sequence). This CDR3 has 13 residues.

This clonotype came up a few times. V and J are TRBV27 and TRBJ1-6; TRBD1 agrees at 7 bases. This CDR3 spans 14 amino acids. The J segment lost 7 bases and the V segment lost 7 bases, leaving 7 bases of the junction unmatched. Germline values: CDR1 MNHEY, CDR2 SMNVEV (reference sequence). The CDR3 DNA sequence: TGTGCCAGCAATCGACAGGGACCCAATTCACCCCTCCACTTT. The encoded protein is CASNRQGPNSPLHF.

Only a few counts were recorded for this clonotype. The V gene is TRBV6-5, the J gene TRBJ2-7; TRBD2 aligns across 11 bases. Per the germline V gene, CDR1 is MNHEY and CDR2 is SVGAGI. J gave up 5 bases and V 0 bases, and 15 bases lay outside the gene matches. The length of the CDR3 is 19 residues. The CDR3 DNA is TGTGCCAGCAGTTACTCTGGGTTGATAGCGGGAGGGTTATTGAACGAGCAGTACTTC. It is translated as CASSYSGLIAGGLLNEQYF.

Concerning this clonotype: One end of the junction is discordant with germline, which a read error may explain. CDR3 amino acids: CASSPGLAGENVGGEQYF. Written as DNA, the CDR3 is TGTGCTAGCAGCCCTGGACTAGCGGGAGAGAATGTAGGGGGCGAGCAGTACTTC. This rearrangement joins TRBV7-7 to TRBJ2-5; 13 bases fit TRBD2. The J call is doubtful: the DNA matches TRBJ2-7 better. The CDR3 runs to 18 residues. Germline V gives CDR1 SSHAT, CDR2 FNYEAQ (reference sequence).

This clonotype was detected only a few times. The chain has TRBV7-2 and TRBJ2-1; D ambiguous. Trimming left V 0 bases short and J 0 bases short, with 12 bases between. The CDR3 consists of 17 residues. Looked up from germline, CDR1 is SGHTA and CDR2 is FQGNSA. The CDR3 bases are TGTGCCAGCAGCTTAGCGGGTCTATTGTTCTCCTACAATGAGCAGTTCTTC. Its protein is CASSLAGLLFSYNEQFF. The variable domain in full, completed from reference TRBV7-2 and TRBJ2-1, reads GAGVSQSPSNKVTEKGKDVELRCDPISGHTALYWYRQSLGQGLEFLIYFQGNSAPDKSGLPSDRFSAERTGGSVSTLTIQRTQQEDSAVYLCASSLAGLLFSYNEQFFGPGTRLTVL.

This clonotype was detected a few times. The chain employs TRBV24-1 and TRBJ2-7, with 9 bases lining up with TRBD1. The germline V gene encodes CDR1 KGHDR and CDR2 SFDVKD. The CDR3 totals 13 residues. The trim removed 9 bases at V and 7 bases at J, leaving 9 bases unmatched. The CDR3 reads CATGGQGPKEQYF. Here the CDR3 DNA reads TGTGCCACCGGGGGACAGGGTCCTAAGGAGCAGTACTTC.

This clonotype was counted a single time. One end of the junction varies from germline; a read error may be responsible. This rearrangement joins TRBV28 to TRBJ1-1; D call uncertain. The CDR3 length is 16 residues. Germline CDR1 MDHEN, CDR2 SYDVKM. CDR3 in amino acids: CASSLSGPFMNTGAFF. CDR3 DNA sequence: TGTGCCAGCAGTTTATCCGGGCCCTTTATGAACACTGGAGCTTTCTTT.

This clonotype was seen a handful of times. This chain links TRBV5-1 with TRBJ1-2, with D uncertain. V was shortened by 2 bases and J by 5 bases, with 19 bases between the two germline ends. The CDR3 sequence is 16 residues long. CDR1 is SGHRS and CDR2 is YFSETQ in the germline V gene. CDR3 bases: TGCGCCAGCAGCTTTGGTTCCTGGAGAGACGGGTATGGCTACACCTTC. It encodes CASSFGSWRDGYGYTF. Full variable domain (missing parts from reference TRBV5-1 and TRBJ1-2): KAGVTQTPRYLIKTRGQQVTLSCSPISGHRSVSWYQQTPGQGLQFLFEYFSETQRNKGNFPGRFSGRQFSNSRSEMNVSTLELGDSALYLCASSFGSWRDGYGYTFGSGTRLTVV.

At least ten counts were recorded for this clonotype. CDR3 sequence reads: CSVENRGQLGTQYF. In DNA form, the CDR3 reads TGCAGCGTTGAAAATAGAGGGCAGCTTGGGACCCAGTACTTC. The chain recombines TRBV29-1 with TRBJ2-5, with D maybe TRBD2 (5 bases). Germline values: CDR1 SQVTM, CDR2 ANQGSEA. This CDR3 comprises 14 residues. V was shortened by 2 bases and J by 7 bases, with 17 bases between the two germline ends.

The chain is built from TRBV7-2 and TRBJ2-7; D is unresolved. The V and J ends lost 1 base and 2 bases respectively, with 9 bases between them. Germline V CDR1 and CDR2: SGHTA, FQGNSA. The CDR3 loop spans 14 amino acids. As DNA, the CDR3 is TGTGCCAGCAGCTTAGAGCCGAGTACCTACGAGCAGTACTTC. Encoded protein: CASSLEPSTYEQYF.

The chain couples TRBV7-2 to TRBJ2-3; TRBD2 matches 9 bases. The CDR3 loop spans 17 amino acids. The V and J ends lost 3 bases and 4 bases, in that order; junction bases with no gene match: 11. Germline CDR1 reads SGHTA; CDR2 reads FQGNSA. The DNA for the CDR3 is TGTGCCAGCAGCTTCTATCGGGCGGGAGGGCGAGCAGATACGCAGTATTTT. It translates to CASSFYRAGGRADTQYF. Combining the CDR3 with reference TRBV7-2 and TRBJ2-3 gives the whole variable domain GAGVSQSPSNKVTEKGKDVELRCDPISGHTALYWYRQSLGQGLEFLIYFQGNSAPDKSGLPSDRFSAERTGGSVSTLTIQRTQQEDSAVYLCASSFYRAGGRADTQYFGPGTRLTVL.

The rearrangement links TRBV6-1 to TRBJ2-5; 8 bases are a match to TRBD2. The CDR3 length is 16 residues. Germline V lookup: CDR1 MNHNS, CDR2 SASEGT. The V gene end was trimmed by 8 bases and the J gene end by 11 bases; junction bases not matched to a gene: 22. The CDR3 DNA sequence: TGTGCCAGCGGGGGGGTAGCGGGGCCATCCTACAATGAGCAGTACTTC. Its translation is CASGGVAGPSYNEQYF.

The chain combines TRBV5-1 with TRBJ2-7; 7 bases align to TRBD1. Germline V gene data show CDR1 as SGHRS and CDR2 as YFSETQ. There are 16 residues in the CDR3. V lost 1 base and J lost 3; bases outside the gene matches: 10. This CDR3 is CASSLLVSGTDYEQYF. The CDR3 coding sequence is TGCGCCAGCAGCTTGCTGGTATCCGGGACAGACTACGAGCAGTACTTC.

The chain has TRBV28 and TRBJ2-7; no clear D. CDR3 length equals 9 residues. Between the trimmed V and J ends, which lost 7 bases and 3 bases, there was a span of 1 base. Germline loops: CDR1 MDHEN, CDR2 SYDVKM. The CDR3 DNA follows: TGTGCCAGCATCTACGAGCAGTACTTC. This translates into CASIYEQYF. Full variable domain (remainder filled in from reference TRBV28 and TRBJ2-7): DVKVTQSSRYLVKRTGEKVFLECVQDMDHENMFWYRQDPGLGLRLIYFSYDVKMKEKGDIPEGYSVSREKKERFSLILESASTNQTSMYLCASIYEQYFGPGTRLTVT.

This sequence joins TRBV7-9 and TRBJ2-5; D is possibly TRBD2 (6 bases). The CDR3 loop spans 15 amino acids. Per germline, CDR1 SEHNR and CDR2 FQNEAQ (reference sequence). Trimming removed 5 bases at V and 0 bases at J, with 13 bases between. The CDR3, as DNA: TGTGCCAGCAGCCTCAGCCGGGACTACCAAGAGACCCAGTACTTC. Amino acid sequence: CASSLSRDYQETQYF.